This T cell receptor beta chain was retrieved from a study of technical replicates of blood from a handful of donors. CDR1 is LNHDA and CDR2 is SQIVND in the germline V gene (reference sequence). V lost 4 bases, J lost 3 bases, and 12 bases lay in between. CDR3 length: 14 residues. Clones were read by immunoSEQ multiplex PCR, and TCRdb kept only the in-frame ones, dropping some. Found here are around 73,000 clones, approximately 90% of them singletons; the top ten hold approximately 4.6%. This TCR derives from a human donor in good health. Some clones in this sample may be carry-over from other donors' samples. V gene TRBV19 combines with J gene TRBJ2-5; maybe TRBD1 (6 bases). The sequencing input was PBMCs. This CDR3 reads CASSTVDREETQYF. The CDR3 nucleotides read TGTGCCAGTAGTACCGTGGACAGAGAAGAGACCCAGTACTTC.